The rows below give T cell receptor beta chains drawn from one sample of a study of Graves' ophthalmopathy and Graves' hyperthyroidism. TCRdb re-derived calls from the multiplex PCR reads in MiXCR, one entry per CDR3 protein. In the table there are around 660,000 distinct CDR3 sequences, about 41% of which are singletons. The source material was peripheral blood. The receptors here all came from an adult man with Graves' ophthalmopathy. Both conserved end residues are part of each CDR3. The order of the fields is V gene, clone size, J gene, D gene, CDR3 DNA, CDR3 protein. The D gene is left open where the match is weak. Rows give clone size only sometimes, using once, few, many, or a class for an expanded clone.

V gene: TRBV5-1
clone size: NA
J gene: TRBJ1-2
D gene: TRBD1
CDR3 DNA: TGCGCCAGCCAGGGCCCCCTCCCACAGGGGGCTAACTATGGCTACACCTTC
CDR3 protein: CASQGPLPQGANYGYTF

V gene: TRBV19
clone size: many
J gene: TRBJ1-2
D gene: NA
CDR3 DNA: TGTGCCAGTAGTATCGGGGGGGGCACCTATGGCTACACCTTC
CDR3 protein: CASSIGGGTYGYTF

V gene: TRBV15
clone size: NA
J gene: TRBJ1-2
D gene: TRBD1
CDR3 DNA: TGTGCCACCAGCAGAACACGGACAGGGGAGGTCTATGGCTACACCTTC
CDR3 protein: CATSRTRTGEVYGYTF

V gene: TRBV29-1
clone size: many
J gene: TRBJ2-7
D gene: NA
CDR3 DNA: TGCAGCGTTGATCTCCCCGGGAGTGGCTACGAGCAGTACTTC
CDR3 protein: CSVDLPGSGYEQYF

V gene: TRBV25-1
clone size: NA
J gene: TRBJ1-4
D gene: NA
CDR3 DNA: TGTGCCAGCAGTGCCAGAGGGCTGGGGTCGAGTGAAAAACTGTTTTTT
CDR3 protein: CASSARGLGSSEKLFF

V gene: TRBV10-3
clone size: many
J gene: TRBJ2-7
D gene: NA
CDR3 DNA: TGTGCCAGCAGTGAAGCGAATGGATTGAAGCAGTACTTC
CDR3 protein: CASSEANGLKQYF

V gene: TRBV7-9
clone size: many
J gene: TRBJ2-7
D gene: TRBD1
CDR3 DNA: TGTGCCAGCAGCTTAGGGGGACAGTCCTACGAGCAGTACTTC
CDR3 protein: CASSLGGQSYEQYF

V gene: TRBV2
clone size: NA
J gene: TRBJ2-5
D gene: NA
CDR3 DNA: TGTGCTAGAGCCCCGGGTGGGTTCGGGGAGACCCAGTACTTC
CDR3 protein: CARAPGGFGETQYF

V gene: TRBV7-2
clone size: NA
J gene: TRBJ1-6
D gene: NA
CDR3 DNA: TGTGCCAGCTCTATCCGGGACGGGGATGGGACCCTCCACTTT
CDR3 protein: CASSIRDGDGTLHF

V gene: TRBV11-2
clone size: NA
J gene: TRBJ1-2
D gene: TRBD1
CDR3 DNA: TGTGCCAGCAGGTCACCGGGACAGCAGGGGGACCCCGGCTACACCTTC
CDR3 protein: CASRSPGQQGDPGYTF

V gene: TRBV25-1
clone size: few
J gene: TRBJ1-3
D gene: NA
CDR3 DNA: TGTGCCAGCAGTGAACAGGGGACCTATGGCTACACCATATATTTT
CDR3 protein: CASSEQGTYGYTIYF

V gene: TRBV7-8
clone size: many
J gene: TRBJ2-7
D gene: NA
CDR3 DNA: TGTGCCAGCAGCTTAGGGCAGTACTTC
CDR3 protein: CASSLGQYF

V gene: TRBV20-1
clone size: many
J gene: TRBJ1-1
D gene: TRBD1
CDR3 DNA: TGCAGTGCAAGACAGGGAGGAGGCATCTCTGAAGCTTTCTTT
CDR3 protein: CSARQGGGISEAFF

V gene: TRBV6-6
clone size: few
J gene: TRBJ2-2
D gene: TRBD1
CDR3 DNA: TGTGCCAGCACCCAAGGACAGGGGGGCGGGGAGCTGTTTTTT
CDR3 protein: CASTQGQGGGELFF

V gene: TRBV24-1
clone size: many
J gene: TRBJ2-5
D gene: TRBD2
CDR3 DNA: TGTGCCACCAATTCCTCCGGGGGGTACCAAGAGACCCAGTACTTC
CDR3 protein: CATNSSGGYQETQYF

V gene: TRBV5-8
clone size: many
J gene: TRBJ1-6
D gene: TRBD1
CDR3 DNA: TGTGCCAGCAGCTTGGCGTCCGGGACAGGGGACTCACCCCTCCACTTT
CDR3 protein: CASSLASGTGDSPLHF

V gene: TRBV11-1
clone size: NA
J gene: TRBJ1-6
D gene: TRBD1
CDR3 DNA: TGTGCGAGGCGGCCTGACAGGGTTAATTCACCCCTCCACTTT
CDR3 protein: CARRPDRVNSPLHF

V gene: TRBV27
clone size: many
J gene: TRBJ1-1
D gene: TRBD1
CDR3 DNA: TGTGCCAGCACGCGGACAGGGACGAACACTGAAGCTTTCTTT
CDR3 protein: CASTRTGTNTEAFF

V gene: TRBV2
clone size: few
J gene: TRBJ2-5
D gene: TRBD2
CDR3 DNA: TGTGCCAGCAGCCAACCCCCACTAGCGGGGCGAGAGACCCAGTACTTC
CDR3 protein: CASSQPPLAGRETQYF

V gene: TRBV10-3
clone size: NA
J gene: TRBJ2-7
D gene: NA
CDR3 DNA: TGTGCCAGCAGTTACAAAGGCGAACGGGGGGAGCAGTACTTC
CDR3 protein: CASSYKGERGEQYF

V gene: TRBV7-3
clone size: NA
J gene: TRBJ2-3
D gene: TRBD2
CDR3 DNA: TGTGCCAGCAGCTTGGGACTAGCGGAATTCACAGATACGCAGTATTTT
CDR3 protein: CASSLGLAEFTDTQYF

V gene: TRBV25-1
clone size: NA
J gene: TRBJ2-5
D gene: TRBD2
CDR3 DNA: TGTGCCAGCAGTGAAAGCGGGGTCGGTGAGACCCAGTACTTC
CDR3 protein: CASSESGVGETQYF

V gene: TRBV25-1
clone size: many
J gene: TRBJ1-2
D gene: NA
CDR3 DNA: TGTGCCAGCAGTGAATCGTCAGGGGATGGCTACACCTTC
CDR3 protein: CASSESSGDGYTF

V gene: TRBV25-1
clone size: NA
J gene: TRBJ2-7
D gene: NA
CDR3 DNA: TGTGCCTGCAGTGCTGTCCGGGACTCCCCGTACGAGCAGTACTTC
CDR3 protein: CACSAVRDSPYEQYF

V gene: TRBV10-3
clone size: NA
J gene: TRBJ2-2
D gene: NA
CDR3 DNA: TGTGCCAGCAGTATTCCAGGGCAGCTAGACACCGGGGAGCTGTTTTTT
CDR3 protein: CASSIPGQLDTGELFF

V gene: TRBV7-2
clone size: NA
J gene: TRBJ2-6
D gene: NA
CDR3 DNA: TGTGCCAGCTTGGGTCCCTTCCCCCCTGGGGCCAACGTCCTGACTTTC
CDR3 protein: CASLGPFPPGANVLTF

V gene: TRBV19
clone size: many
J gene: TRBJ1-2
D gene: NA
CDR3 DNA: TGTGCCAGTAGTATGGCGGCTACACGCTATGGCTACACCTTC
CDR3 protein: CASSMAATRYGYTF

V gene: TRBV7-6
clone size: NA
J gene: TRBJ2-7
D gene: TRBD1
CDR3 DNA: TGCGCCAGCAGCCGAGGGGACAGTTCCTACAATGAGCAGTACTTC
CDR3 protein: CASSRGDSSYNEQYF

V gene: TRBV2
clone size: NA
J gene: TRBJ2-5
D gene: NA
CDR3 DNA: TGTGCCAGCAGTGAGGGGAGACTTAGCAATCAGCCCCAGTACTTC
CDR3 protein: CASSEGRLSNQPQYF

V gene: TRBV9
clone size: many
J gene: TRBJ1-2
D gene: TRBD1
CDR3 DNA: TGTGCCAGCAGCGTGGACGGGACAGGCTACTATGGCTACACCTTC
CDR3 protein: CASSVDGTGYYGYTF

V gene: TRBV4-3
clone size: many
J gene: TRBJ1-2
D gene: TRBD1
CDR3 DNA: TGCGCCAGCAGCCCAACAGGGGGCCGGTATGGCTACACCTTC
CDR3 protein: CASSPTGGRYGYTF

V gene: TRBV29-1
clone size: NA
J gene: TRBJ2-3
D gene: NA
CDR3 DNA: TGCAGCGCAAGTCCTAGGGATTACACAGATACGCAGTATTTT
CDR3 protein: CSASPRDYTDTQYF

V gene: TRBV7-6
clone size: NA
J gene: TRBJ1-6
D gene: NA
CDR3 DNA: TGTGCCAGCAGCTTTAAGAGTTCACCCCTCCACTTT
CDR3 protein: CASSFKSSPLHF

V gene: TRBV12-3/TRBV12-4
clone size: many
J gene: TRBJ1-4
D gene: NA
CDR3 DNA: TGTGCCAGCAGTTTCTTCGCAGGTCTTAATGAAAAACTGTTTTTT
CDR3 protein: CASSFFAGLNEKLFF

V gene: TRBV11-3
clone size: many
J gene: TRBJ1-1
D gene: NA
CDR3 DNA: TGTGCCAGCAGCTTAGATCCCGTGGGAGTACCGAACACTGAAGCTTTCTTT
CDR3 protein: CASSLDPVGVPNTEAFF

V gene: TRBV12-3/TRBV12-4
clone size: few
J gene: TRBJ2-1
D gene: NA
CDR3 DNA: TGTGCCAGCACAACTAGCAATGAGCAGTTCTTC
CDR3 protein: CASTTSNEQFF

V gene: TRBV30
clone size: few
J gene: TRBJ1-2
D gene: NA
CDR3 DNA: TGTGCCTGGAGTGACCCCAGGGACTATGGCTACACCTTC
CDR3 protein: CAWSDPRDYGYTF

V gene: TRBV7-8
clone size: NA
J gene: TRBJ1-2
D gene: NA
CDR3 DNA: TGTGCCAGCAGCTTCCCGGGGGGGAGCAACTATGGCTACACCTTC
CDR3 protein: CASSFPGGSNYGYTF

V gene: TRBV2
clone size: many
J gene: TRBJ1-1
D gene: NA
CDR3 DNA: TGTGCCAGCAGGGGAGGCCAAGCTTTCTTT
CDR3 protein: CASRGGQAFF

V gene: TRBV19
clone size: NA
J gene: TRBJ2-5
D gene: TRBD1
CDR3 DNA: TGTGCCAGTAGTTCCCGGACAGGGCTAGGGGAGACCCAGTACTTC
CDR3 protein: CASSSRTGLGETQYF

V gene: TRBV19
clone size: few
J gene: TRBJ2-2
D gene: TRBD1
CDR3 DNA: TGTGCCAGTAGTCCCCTCGGGACAGGGGGCATCTACACCGGGGAGCTGTTTTTT
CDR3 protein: CASSPLGTGGIYTGELFF

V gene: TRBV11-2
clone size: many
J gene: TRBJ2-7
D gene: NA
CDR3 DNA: TGTGCCAGCAGCTCTATCTTCAGCTACGAGCAGTACTTC
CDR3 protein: CASSSIFSYEQYF

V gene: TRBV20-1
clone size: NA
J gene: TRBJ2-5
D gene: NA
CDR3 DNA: TGCAGTGCGCGCCACAGGTTCCAAGAGACCCAGTACTTC
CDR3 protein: CSARHRFQETQYF

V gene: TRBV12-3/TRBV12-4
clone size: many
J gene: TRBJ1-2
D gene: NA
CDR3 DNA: TGTGCCAGCAGTTTAGACGGTTGGATCTATGGCTACACCTTC
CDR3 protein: CASSLDGWIYGYTF

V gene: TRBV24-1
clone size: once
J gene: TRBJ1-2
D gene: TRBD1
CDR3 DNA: TGTGCCAGCAGTTACCGAGGGACAGCCTATGGCTACACCTTC
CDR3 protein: CASSYRGTAYGYTF

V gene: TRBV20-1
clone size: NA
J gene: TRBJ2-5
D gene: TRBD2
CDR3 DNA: TGCAGTGCTAGAGAGGGCAAGCGGGGGTACCAAGAGACCCAGTACTTC
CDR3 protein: CSAREGKRGYQETQYF

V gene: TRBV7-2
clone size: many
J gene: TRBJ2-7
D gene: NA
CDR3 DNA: TGTGCCAGCACCGAGGGACATCCACACCTCTCCTACGAGCAGTACTTC
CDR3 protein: CASTEGHPHLSYEQYF

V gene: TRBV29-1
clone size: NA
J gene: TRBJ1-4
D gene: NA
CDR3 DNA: TGCAGCTTATGGCTCAGGGGAGGGGAAAAACTGTTTTTT
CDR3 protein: CSLWLRGGEKLFF

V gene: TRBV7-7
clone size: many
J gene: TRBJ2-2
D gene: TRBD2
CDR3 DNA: TGTGCTAGCAGCATTAGCGGGGGGAACACCGGGGAGCTGTTTTTT
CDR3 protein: CASSISGGNTGELFF

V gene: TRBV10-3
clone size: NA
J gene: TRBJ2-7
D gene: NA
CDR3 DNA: TGTGCCACAGAACAGGATAATGAGCAGTACTTC
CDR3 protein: CATEQDNEQYF

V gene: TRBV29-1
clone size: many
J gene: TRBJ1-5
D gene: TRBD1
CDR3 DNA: TGCAGCGTGGGCGACAGGGCTAATCAGCCCCAGCATTTT
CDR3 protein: CSVGDRANQPQHF

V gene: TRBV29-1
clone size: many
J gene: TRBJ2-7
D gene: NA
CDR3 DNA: TGCAGCGTTGAAGGCAATCCCGGCGAGCAGTACTTC
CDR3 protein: CSVEGNPGEQYF

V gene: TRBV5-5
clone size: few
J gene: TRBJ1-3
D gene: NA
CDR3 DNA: TGTGCCAGCAGCTTGGCCCCGGGACATTTCTCTGGAAACACCATATATTTT
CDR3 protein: CASSLAPGHFSGNTIYF

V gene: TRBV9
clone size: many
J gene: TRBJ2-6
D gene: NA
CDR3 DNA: TGTGCCAGCAGCGCCAGGGGGGGCTCTGGGGCCAACGTCCTGACTTTC
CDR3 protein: CASSARGGSGANVLTF

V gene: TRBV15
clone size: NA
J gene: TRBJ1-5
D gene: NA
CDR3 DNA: TGTGCCACCAGCATCGACAGTGAAATGTTGGGGGGGCCTCAGCCCCAGCATTTT
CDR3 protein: CATSIDSEMLGGPQPQHF

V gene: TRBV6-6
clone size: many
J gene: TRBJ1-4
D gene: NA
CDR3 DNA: TGTGCCAGCAGTCGAGGGACGGCTAATGAAAAACTGTTTTTT
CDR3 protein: CASSRGTANEKLFF

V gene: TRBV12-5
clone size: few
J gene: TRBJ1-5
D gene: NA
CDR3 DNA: TGTGCTAGTGAATCCCCGCACCGAAGCAATCAGCCCCAGCATTTT
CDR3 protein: CASESPHRSNQPQHF